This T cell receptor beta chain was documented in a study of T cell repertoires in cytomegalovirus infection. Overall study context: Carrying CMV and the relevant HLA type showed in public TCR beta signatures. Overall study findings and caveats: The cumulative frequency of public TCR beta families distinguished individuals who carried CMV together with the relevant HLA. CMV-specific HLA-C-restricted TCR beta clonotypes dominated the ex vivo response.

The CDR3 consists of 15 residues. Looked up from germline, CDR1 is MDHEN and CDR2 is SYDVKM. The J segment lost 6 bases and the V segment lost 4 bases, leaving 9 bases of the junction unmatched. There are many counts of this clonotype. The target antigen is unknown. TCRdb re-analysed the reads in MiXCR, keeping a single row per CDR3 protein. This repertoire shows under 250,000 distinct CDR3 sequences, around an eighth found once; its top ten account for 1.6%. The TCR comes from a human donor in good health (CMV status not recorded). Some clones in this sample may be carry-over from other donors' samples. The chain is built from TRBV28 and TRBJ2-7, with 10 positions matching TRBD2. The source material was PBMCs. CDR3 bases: TGTGCCAGCAGTTCCCTCACTAGCGGGATCCCCGAGCAGTACTTC. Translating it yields CASSSLTSGIPEQYF.